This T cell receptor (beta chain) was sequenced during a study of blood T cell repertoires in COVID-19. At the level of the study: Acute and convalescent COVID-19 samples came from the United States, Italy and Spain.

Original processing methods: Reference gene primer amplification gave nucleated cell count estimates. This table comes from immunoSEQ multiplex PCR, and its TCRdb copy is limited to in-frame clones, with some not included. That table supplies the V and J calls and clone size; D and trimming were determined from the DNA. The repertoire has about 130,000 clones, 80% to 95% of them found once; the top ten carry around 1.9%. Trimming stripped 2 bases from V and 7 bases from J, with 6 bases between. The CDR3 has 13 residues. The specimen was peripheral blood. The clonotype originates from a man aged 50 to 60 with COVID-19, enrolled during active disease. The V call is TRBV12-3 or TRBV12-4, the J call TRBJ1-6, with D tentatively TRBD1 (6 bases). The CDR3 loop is CASSLQGNSPLHF. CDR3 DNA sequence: TGTGCCAGCAGTTTACAGGGGAATTCACCCCTCCACTTT.